This entry features one T cell receptor (beta chain) sequence. This entry comes from a study of T cells after somatic rescue of genetic block. The CDR3 has 16 residues. The trim removed 1 base at V and 5 bases at J, leaving 10 bases unmatched. In germline, CDR1 is SGHDT, CDR2 YYEEEE. Data came from immunoSEQ multiplex PCR; TCRdb stores just in-frame clones and leaves some out. The sample comprises approximately 65,000 clones, less than 95% of which are singletons, and approximately 2.9% rests with the top ten. The J gene is TRBJ2-5, the V gene TRBV5-6, with TRBD2 identical over 8 bases. This TCR was recovered from a man aged 40-49 years. Sequenced sample: peripheral blood mononuclear cells (PBMCs). The CDR3 loop is CASSLWGLEYSETQYF. The CDR3, as DNA: TGTGCCAGCAGCTTGTGGGGACTAGAGTATAGTGAGACCCAGTACTTC.